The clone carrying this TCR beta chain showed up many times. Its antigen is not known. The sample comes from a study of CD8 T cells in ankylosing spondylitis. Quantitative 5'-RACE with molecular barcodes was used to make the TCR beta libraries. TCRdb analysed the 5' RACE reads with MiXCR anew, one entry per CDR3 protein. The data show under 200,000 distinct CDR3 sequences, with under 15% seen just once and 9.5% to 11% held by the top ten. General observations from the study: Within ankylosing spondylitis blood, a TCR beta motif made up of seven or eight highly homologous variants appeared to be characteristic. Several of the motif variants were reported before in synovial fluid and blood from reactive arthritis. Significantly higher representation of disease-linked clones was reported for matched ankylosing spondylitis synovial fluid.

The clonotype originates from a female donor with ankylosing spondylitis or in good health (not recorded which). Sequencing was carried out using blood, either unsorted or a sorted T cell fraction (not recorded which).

The CDR3 DNA reads as TGTGCCAGCAGCTTAGATGTTCGGACTAGCGGGATCACCTCCTACGAGCAGTACTTC. Protein product: CASSLDVRTSGITSYEQYF. This sequence joins TRBV11-2 and TRBJ2-7, with TRBD2 matching 12 bases. Germline V gene sequence: CDR1 SGHAT, CDR2 FQNNGV. Unmatched junction bases numbered 9, after V lost 0 bases and J lost 0 bases. The CDR3 runs 19 residues. The full variable domain, rest sourced from reference TRBV11-2 and TRBJ2-7, is EAGVAQSPRYKIIEKRQSVAFWCNPISGHATLYWYQQILGQGPKLLIQFQNNGVVDDSQLPKDRFSAERLKGVDSTLKIQPAKLEDSAVYLCASSLDVRTSGITSYEQYFGPGTRLTVT.